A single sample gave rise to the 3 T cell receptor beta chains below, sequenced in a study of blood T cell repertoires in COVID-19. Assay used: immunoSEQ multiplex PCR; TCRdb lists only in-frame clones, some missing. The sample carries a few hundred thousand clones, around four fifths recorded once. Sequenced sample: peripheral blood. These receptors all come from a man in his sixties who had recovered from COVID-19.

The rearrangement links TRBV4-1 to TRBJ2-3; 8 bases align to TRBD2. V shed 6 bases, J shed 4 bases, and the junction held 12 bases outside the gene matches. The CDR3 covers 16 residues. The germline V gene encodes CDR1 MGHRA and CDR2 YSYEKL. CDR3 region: CASSDGRGLVADTQYF. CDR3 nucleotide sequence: TGCGCCAGCAGTGACGGTAGGGGACTAGTCGCAGATACGCAGTATTTT.

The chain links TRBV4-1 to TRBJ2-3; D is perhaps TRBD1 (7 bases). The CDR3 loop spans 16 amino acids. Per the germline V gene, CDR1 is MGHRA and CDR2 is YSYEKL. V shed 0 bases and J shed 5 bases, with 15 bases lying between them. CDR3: CASSQDVRGRGDTQYF. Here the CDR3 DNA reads TGCGCCAGCAGCCAAGATGTTAGGGGGCGGGGAGATACGCAGTATTTT.

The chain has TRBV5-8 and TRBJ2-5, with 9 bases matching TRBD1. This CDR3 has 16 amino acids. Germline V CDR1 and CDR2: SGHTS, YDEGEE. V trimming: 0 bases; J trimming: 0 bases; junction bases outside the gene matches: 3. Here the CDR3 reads CASSLGQGGYQETQYF. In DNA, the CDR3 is TGTGCCAGCAGCTTGGGACAGGGGGGGTACCAAGAGACCCAGTACTTC.